The 2 T cell receptor beta chains below come from one sample, sequenced in a study of cytomegalovirus exposure and HLA in healthy donors. Amplification used 60 Vbeta primers and 13 Jbeta primers. Only in-frame clones appear in the TCRdb table, and some are missing; sequencing was by immunoSEQ multiplex PCR. The profile shows about 200,000 clones, 65% to 85% of them singletons. Sequenced: PBMCs. All receptors derive from a boy aged 2 to 10 in good health and CMV-seronegative.

For this clone: It is unclear where the CDR3 begins or ends on the DNA, so no DNA is shown, and the CDR3 is as TCRdb lists it. This chain uses TRBV4-1 with TRBJ2-3; whether TRBD1, the table's D call, matches the DNA was not checked. Germline CDR1 MGHRA, CDR2 YSYEKL. The CDR3 spans 14 residues, counting both ends. The CDR3 loop reads CASSQVAAGTGVYF.

The DNA for the CDR3 is TGTGCCAGCAGCCGATCGGGGACAGCAACCTACGAGCAGTACTTC. Protein sequence: CASSRSGTATYEQYF. The V gene is TRBV5-6, the J gene TRBJ2-7; 7 bases match TRBD1. V was pared by 4 bases and J by 2 bases, with 9 bases of the junction left unmatched. The V gene's germline CDR1 is SGHDT and CDR2 YYEEEE. CDR3 length: 15 residues.